This T cell receptor beta chain was profiled in a study of blood T cell repertoires in COVID-19. Assay: immunoSEQ multiplex PCR; the TCRdb copy retains only in-frame clones and omits some. There are roughly 100,000 clones in the sample; approximately 86% occur only once, and around 19% lies in the top ten. The length of the CDR3 is 14 residues. V lost 0 bases and J 4 bases, leaving 11 bases between the germline ends. Germline values: CDR1 SGHRS, CDR2 YFSETQ. The receptor's source is an elderly woman with acute or convalescent COVID-19. Sequencing input: peripheral blood. The genes are TRBV5-1 and TRBJ2-7, with D possibly being TRBD1 (5 bases). The CDR3 nucleotides are TGCGCCAGCAGCTTGGAGGGGTCAAGATACGAGCAGTACTTC. Protein product: CASSLEGSRYEQYF. Complete variable domain (other parts from reference TRBV5-1 and TRBJ2-7): KAGVTQTPRYLIKTRGQQVTLSCSPISGHRSVSWYQQTPGQGLQFLFEYFSETQRNKGNFPGRFSGRQFSNSRSEMNVSTLELGDSALYLCASSLEGSRYEQYFGPGTRLTVT.